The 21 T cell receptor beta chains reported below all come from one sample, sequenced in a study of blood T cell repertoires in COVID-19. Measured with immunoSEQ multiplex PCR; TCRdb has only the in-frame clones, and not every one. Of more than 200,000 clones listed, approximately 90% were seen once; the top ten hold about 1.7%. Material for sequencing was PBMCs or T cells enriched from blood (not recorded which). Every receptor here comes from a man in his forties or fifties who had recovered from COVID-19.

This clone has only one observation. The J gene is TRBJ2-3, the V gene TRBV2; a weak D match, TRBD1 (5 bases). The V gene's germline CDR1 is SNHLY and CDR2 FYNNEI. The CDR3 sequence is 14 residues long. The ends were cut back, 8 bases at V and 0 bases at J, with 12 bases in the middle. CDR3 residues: CASEWGLSTDTQYF. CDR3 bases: TGTGCCAGCGAATGGGGCTTGAGCACAGATACGCAGTATTTT.

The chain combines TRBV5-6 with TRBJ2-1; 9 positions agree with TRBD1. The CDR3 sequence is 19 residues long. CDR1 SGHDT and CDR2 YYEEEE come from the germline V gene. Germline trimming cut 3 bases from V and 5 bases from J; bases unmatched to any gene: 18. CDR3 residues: CASSSLAPRDRDRNNEQFF. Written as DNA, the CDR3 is TGTGCCAGCAGCTCCCTCGCCCCCCGGGACAGGGATCGAAACAATGAGCAGTTCTTC.

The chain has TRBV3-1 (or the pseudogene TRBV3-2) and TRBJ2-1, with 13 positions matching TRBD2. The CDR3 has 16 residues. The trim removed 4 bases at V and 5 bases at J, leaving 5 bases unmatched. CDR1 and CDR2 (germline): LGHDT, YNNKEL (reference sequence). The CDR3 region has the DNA TGTGCCAGCAGCCCTACCGGGACTAGCGGGAACAATGAGCAGTTCTTC. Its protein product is CASSPTGTSGNNEQFF.

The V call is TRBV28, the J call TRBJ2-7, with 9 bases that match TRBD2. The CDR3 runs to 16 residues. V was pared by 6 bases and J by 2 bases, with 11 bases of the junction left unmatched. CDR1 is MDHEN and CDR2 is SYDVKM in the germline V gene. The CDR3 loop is CASSQSGGRDPYEQYF. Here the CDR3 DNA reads TGTGCCAGCAGCCAAAGTGGCGGGAGGGACCCCTACGAGCAGTACTTC.

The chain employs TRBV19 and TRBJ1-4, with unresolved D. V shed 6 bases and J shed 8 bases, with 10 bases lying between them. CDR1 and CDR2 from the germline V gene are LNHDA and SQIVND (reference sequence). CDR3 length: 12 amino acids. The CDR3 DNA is TGTGCCAGTAGCCAGGTACGAGAAAAACTGTTTTTT. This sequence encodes CASSQVREKLFF.

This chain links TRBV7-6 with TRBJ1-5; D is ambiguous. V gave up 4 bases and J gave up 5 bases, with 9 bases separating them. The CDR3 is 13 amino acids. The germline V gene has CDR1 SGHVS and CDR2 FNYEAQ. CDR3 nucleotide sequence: TGTGCCAGCAGCTCAAACACAGATCAGCCCCAGCATTTT. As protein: CASSSNTDQPQHF.

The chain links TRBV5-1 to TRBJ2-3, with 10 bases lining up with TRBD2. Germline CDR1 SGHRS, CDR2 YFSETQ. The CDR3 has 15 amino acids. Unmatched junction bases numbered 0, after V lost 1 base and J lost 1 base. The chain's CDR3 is CASSLTSGGTDTQYF. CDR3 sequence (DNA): TGCGCCAGCAGCTTGACTAGCGGGGGCACAGATACGCAGTATTTT.

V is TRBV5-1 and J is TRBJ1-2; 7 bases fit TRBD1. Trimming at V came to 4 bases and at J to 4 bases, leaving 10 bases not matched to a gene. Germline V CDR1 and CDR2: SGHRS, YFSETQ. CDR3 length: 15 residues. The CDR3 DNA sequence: TGCGCCAGCAGCGACAGGGTGGAGGTGGGCTATGGCTACACCTTC. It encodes CASSDRVEVGYGYTF.

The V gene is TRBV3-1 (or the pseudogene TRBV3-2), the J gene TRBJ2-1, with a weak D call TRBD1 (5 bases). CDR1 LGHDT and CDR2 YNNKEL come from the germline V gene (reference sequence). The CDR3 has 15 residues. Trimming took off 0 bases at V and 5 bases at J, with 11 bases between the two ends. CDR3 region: CASSQDSRANNEQFF. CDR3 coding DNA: TGTGCCAGCAGCCAAGATAGCAGGGCGAACAATGAGCAGTTCTTC.

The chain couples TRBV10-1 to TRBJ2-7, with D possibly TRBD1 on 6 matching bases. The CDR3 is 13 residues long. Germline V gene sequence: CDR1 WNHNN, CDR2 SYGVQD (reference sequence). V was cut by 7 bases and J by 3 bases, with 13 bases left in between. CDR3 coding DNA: TGCGCCAGCACATACGACAGGTTCTACGAGCAGTACTTC. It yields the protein CASTYDRFYEQYF.

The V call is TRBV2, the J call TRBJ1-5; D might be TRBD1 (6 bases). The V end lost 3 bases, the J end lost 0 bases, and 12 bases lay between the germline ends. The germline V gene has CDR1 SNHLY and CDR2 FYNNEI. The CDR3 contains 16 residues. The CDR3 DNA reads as TGTGCCAGCAGTGAGAGGACAGTTTATAGCAATCAGCCCCAGCATTTT. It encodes CASSERTVYSNQPQHF.

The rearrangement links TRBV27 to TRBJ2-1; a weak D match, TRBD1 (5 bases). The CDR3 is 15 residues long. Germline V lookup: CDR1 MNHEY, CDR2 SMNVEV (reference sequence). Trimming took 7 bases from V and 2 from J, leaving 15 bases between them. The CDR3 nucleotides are TGTGCCAGCATCTCCTCCTTGGGGCCCTACAATGAGCAGTTCTTC. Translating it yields CASISSLGPYNEQFF.

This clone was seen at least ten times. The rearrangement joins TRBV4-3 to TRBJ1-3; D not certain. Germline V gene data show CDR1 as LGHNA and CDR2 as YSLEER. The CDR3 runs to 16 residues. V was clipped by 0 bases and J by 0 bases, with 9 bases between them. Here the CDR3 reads CASSQDLSYSGNTIYF. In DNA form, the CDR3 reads TGCGCCAGCAGCCAAGATTTAAGCTACTCTGGAAACACCATATATTTT.

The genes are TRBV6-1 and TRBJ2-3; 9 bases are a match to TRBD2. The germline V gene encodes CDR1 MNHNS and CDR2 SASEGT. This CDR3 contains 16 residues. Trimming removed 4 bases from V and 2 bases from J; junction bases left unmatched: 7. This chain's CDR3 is CASSGVLAGPTDTQYF. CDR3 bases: TGTGCCAGCAGTGGTGTTCTAGCGGGGCCCACAGATACGCAGTATTTT.

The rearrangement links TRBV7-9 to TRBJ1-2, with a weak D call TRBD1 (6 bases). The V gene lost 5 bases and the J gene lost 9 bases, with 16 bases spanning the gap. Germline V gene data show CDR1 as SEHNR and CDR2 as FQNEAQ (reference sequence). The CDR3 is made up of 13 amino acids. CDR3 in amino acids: CASSLSTRDSYTF. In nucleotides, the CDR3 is TGTGCCAGCAGCCTAAGCACAAGGGACAGCTACACCTTC.

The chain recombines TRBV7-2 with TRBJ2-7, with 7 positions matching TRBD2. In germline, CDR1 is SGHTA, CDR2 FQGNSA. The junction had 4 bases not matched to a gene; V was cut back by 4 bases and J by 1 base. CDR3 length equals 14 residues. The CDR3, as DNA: TGTGCCAGCAGCTCCGGACTAGGGTCCTACGAGCAGTACTTC. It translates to CASSSGLGSYEQYF. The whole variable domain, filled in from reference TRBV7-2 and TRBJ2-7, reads GAGVSQSPSNKVTEKGKDVELRCDPISGHTALYWYRQSLGQGLEFLIYFQGNSAPDKSGLPSDRFSAERTGGSVSTLTIQRTQQEDSAVYLCASSSGLGSYEQYFGPGTRLTVT.

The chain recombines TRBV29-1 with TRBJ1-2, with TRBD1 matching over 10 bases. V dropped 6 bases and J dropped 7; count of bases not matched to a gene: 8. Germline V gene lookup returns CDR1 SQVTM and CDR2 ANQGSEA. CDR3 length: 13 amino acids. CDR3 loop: CSVIGTGESGYTF. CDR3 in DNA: TGCAGCGTGATCGGGACAGGGGAAAGTGGCTACACCTTC.

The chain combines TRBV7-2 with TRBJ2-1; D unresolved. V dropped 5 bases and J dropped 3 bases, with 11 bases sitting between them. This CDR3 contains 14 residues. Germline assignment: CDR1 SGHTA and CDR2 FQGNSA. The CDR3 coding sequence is TGTGCCAGCAGCCCGTCAAGAGACTACAATGAGCAGTTCTTC. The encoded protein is CASSPSRDYNEQFF.

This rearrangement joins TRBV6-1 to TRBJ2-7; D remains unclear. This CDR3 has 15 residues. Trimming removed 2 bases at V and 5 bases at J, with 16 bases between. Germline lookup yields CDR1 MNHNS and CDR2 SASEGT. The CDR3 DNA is TGTGCCAGCAGTGAAAACCCCCCGGTCCGGGACGAGCAGTACTTC. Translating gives CASSENPPVRDEQYF.

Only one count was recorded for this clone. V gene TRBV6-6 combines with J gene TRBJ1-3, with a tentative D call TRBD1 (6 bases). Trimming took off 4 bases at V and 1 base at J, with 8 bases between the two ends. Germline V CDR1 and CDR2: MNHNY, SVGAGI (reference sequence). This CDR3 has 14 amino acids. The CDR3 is CASSWTVSGNTIYF. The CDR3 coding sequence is TGTGCCAGCAGTTGGACAGTTTCTGGAAACACCATATATTTT.

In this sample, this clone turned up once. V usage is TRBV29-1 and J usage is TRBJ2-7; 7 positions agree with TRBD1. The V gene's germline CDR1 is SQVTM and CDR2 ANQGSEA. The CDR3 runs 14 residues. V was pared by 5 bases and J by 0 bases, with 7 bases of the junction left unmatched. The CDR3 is CSVWVGGSSYEQYF. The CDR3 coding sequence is TGCAGCGTTTGGGTAGGGGGCAGCTCCTACGAGCAGTACTTC.